This T cell receptor beta chain stems from a study of shared clonotypes between healthy human individuals. Several immunoSEQ plates held equal portions of the genomic DNA taken from each subset. Clones were sequenced by immunoSEQ multiplex PCR, and TCRdb holds only the in-frame ones, with some missing. The repertoire includes around 500,000 clones, about 72% of them detected once, and around 12% sits in the top ten. Trimming cost V 4 bases and J 3 bases; bases outside gene matches: 12. The CDR3 loop spans 16 amino acids. CDR1 LNHDA and CDR2 SQIVND come from the germline V gene (reference sequence). Study observations and caveats: What limited the represented genetic and exposure-history diversity was the small number of donors. Clonotype sharing among donors was thought likely to change with sequencing depth. Sample collection involved blood only; tissue repertoires are likely different.

Notes on this clone: Its antigen is still unknown.

The chain employs TRBV19 and TRBJ2-7, with 7 bases matching TRBD2. Specimen: PBMCs. This TCR came from a woman between 40 and 55 years old in good health. Some clones in this sample may be carry-over from other donors' samples. The CDR3 bases are TGTGCCAGTAGTAGCAACCTAGCGGTAGGCGGCTACGAGCAGTACTTC. Protein: CASSSNLAVGGYEQYF.